The T cell receptor beta chain described here comes from a study of control samples from healthy donors and cancer patients. This CDR3 comprises 13 residues. The germline V gene encodes CDR1 SQVTM and CDR2 ANQGSEA. The germline V and J ends were trimmed by 7 bases and 0 bases, with 12 bases remaining between them. Libraries were prepared by immunoSEQ multiplex PCR; TCRdb keeps only in-frame clonotypes and omits some of them. The sample gives roughly 98,000 clones, roughly 93% of which show up once; 8% is in the top ten. The clonotype originates from a man younger than 35 in good health. Sequencing was performed on blood. The chain is built from TRBV29-1 and TRBJ1-1; D is possibly TRBD1 (6 bases). The CDR3 DNA reads TGCAGCGGGGGGGGACATTTGAACACTGAAGCTTTCTTT. It translates to CSGGGHLNTEAFF.